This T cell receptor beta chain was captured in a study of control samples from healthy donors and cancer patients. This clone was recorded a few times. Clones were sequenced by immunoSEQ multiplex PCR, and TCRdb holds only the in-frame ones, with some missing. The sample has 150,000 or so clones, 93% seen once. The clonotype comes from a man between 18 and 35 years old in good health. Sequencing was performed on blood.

In DNA form, the CDR3 reads TGTGCCAGCAGCTTAAGCAGAAGGACAACTAATGAAAAACTGTTTTTT. It codes for CASSLSRRTTNEKLFF. The chain has TRBV7-8 and TRBJ1-4; D gene unclear. Germline CDR1 reads SGHVS; CDR2 reads FQNEAQ. V lost 2 bases and J 0 bases, leaving 10 bases between the germline ends. The CDR3 is made up of 16 amino acids.